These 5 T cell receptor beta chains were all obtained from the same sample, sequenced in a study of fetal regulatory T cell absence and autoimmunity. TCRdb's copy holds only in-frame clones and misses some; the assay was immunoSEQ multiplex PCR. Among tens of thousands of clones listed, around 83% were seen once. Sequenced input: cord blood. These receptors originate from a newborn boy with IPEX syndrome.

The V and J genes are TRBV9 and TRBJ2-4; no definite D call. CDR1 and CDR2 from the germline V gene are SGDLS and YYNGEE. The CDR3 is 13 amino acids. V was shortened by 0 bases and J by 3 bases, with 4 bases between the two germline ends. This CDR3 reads CASSVEGKNIQYF. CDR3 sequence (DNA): TGTGCCAGCAGCGTAGAGGGCAAAAACATTCAGTACTTC.

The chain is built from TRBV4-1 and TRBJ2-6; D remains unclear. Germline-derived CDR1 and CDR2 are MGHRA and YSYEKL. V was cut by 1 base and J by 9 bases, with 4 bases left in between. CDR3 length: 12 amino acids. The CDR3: CASSQVNNVLTF. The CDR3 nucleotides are TGCGCCAGCAGCCAAGTCAACAACGTCCTGACTTTC.

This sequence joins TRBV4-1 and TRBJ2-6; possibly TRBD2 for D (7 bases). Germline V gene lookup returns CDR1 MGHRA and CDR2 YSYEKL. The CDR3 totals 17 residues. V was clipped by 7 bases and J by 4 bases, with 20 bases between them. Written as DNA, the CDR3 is TGCGCCAGCACTCGAGGAACAGGGCGGGGGGGGGCCAACGTCCTGACTTTC. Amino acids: CASTRGTGRGGANVLTF.

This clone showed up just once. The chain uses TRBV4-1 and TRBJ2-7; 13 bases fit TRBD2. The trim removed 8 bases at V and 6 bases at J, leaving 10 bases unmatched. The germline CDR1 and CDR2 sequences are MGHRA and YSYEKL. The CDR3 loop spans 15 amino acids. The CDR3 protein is CASCPGTSGTCEQYF. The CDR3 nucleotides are TGCGCCAGCTGTCCCGGGACTAGCGGGACCTGCGAGCAGTACTTC.

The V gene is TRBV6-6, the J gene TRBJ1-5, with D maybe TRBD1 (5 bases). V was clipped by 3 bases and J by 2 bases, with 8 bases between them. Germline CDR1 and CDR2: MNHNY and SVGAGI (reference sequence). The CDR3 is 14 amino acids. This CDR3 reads CASSYLQGNQPQHF. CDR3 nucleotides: TGTGCCAGCAGTTATTTACAGGGCAATCAGCCCCAGCATTTT.